The 21 T cell receptor beta chains in this list originate from one sample, sequenced in a study of post-analysis software for immune sequencing data. No antigen has been assigned to these receptors. Overall study results and limits: Relative to controls, patients had about five TRBV segments at higher frequency, with TRBV5-6, TRBV5-1 and TRBV20-1 among these.

Unique molecular identifiers featured in each of the TCR beta cDNA libraries. MiXCR was run by TCRdb on the PCR reads, yielding one entry per CDR3 protein. The sample contains around 260,000 distinct CDR3 sequences, about 38% of which appear only once. Sequenced material: blood. All receptors derive from a girl aged 10 to 17 with multiple sclerosis.

This clonotype has just one count. CDR3 sequence: CASTVSGGGDYEQYF. The DNA for the CDR3 is TGTGCCAGCACCGTGTCAGGGGGAGGGGACTACGAGCAGTACTTC. The chain recombines TRBV6-1 with TRBJ2-7; TRBD1 or TRBD2 may be the D gene (7 bases each). Germline CDR1 and CDR2: MNHNS and SASEGT. V was pared by 7 bases and J by 3 bases, with 19 bases between. This CDR3 spans 15 amino acids.

The table lists this clonotype with many counts. The chain couples TRBV28 to TRBJ1-4; the D gene is possibly TRBD1 (5 bases). This CDR3 spans 15 amino acids. V was clipped by 2 bases and J by 5 bases, with 12 bases between them. Germline V lookup: CDR1 MDHEN, CDR2 SYDVKM. CDR3 nucleotides: TGTGCCAGCAGTTTACTGTCAGGGAAAAATGAAAAACTGTTTTTT. It is translated as CASSLLSGKNEKLFF.

Many counts were recorded for this clonotype. The V and J genes are TRBV20-1 and TRBJ2-3; 12 nucleotides line up with TRBD2. Trimming cost V 6 bases and J 6 bases; bases outside gene matches: 7. Germline V CDR1 and CDR2: DFQATT, SNEGSKA (reference sequence). This CDR3 comprises 14 residues. The CDR3 loop is CSASTSGGLDTQYF. DNA for the CDR3: TGCAGTGCCAGTACTAGCGGGGGGCTGGATACGCAGTATTTT.

Ten or more counts support this clonotype. This rearrangement joins TRBV20-1 to TRBJ1-1; TRBD1 is a possible D gene (6 bases). The CDR3 is 16 amino acids. The V and J ends lost 1 base and 0 bases respectively, with 15 bases between them. Germline CDR1 and CDR2: DFQATT and SNEGSKA (reference sequence). The CDR3 sequence: CSARAGQGDMNTEAFF. For the CDR3, the DNA is TGCAGTGCTAGAGCGGGACAAGGTGATATGAACACTGAAGCTTTCTTT.

V is TRBV18 and J is TRBJ1-4; 7 nucleotides align to TRBD1. CDR1 is KGHSH, CDR2 LQKENI, per germline. V lost 1 base and J lost 5; bases outside the gene matches: 1. The CDR3 extends over 14 amino acids. The CDR3 protein is CASSPRDSNEKLFF. The CDR3 DNA reads TGTGCCAGCTCACCACGGGACAGCAATGAAAAACTGTTTTTT.

The rearrangement joins TRBV7-8 to TRBJ2-1; D remains ambiguous. The germline gives CDR1 SGHVS, CDR2 FQNEAQ. The V and J ends lost 2 bases and 0 bases respectively, with 11 bases between them. The CDR3 has 16 residues. CDR3 in amino acids: CASSLSLESSYNEQFF. In DNA, the CDR3 is TGTGCCAGCAGCTTATCGCTGGAAAGCTCCTACAATGAGCAGTTCTTC.

To note about this clonotype: It may be a read error: a sequence one base away is much more abundant. The gene calls are TRBV7-9 and TRBJ1-2, with a possible D match to TRBD1 (5 bases). Per germline, CDR1 SEHNR and CDR2 FQNEAQ (reference sequence). This CDR3 spans 11 amino acids. The CDR3 reads CSSSLGDGYTF. DNA for the CDR3: TGTTCCAGCAGCTTAGGGGATGGCTACACCTTC.

This clonotype has ten or more counts. J is TRBJ2-2 and V is TRBV6-1, with unresolved D. The CDR3 runs 15 residues. Germline V gives CDR1 MNHNS, CDR2 SASEGT. V was shortened by 4 bases and J by 7 bases, with 16 bases between the two germline ends. For the CDR3, the DNA is TGTGCCAGCAGTGTGAATCCAGGTCTGGTCGGGGAGCTGTTTTTT. As protein: CASSVNPGLVGELFF.

This clonotype was recorded at least ten times. V gene TRBV7-2 combines with J gene TRBJ2-7; D gene unclear. CDR3 length equals 14 residues. V lost 1 base and J lost 2, with 9 bases in between. The germline gives CDR1 SGHTA, CDR2 FQGNSA. CDR3 protein: CASSLDILTYEQYF. The CDR3 nucleotides read TGTGCCAGCAGCTTAGACATACTAACCTACGAGCAGTACTTC.

This clonotype was counted at least ten times. CDR3 loop: CSASVITSGDEQFF. The CDR3 region has the DNA TGCAGTGCTAGTGTCATAACTAGCGGGGATGAGCAGTTCTTC. The rearrangement joins TRBV20-1 to TRBJ2-1; 10 nucleotides line up with TRBD2. The CDR3 spans 14 residues. CDR1 DFQATT and CDR2 SNEGSKA come from the germline V gene (reference sequence). The ends lost 3 bases at V and 8 bases at J; junction bases unmatched: 7.

The chain recombines TRBV5-1 with TRBJ2-1; TRBD1 aligns across 11 bases. Germline CDR1 SGHRS, CDR2 YFSETQ. This CDR3 is 14 amino acids long. Unmatched junction bases numbered 3, after V lost 3 bases and J lost 7 bases. The DNA for the CDR3 is TGCGCCAGCAGCTCCCGGGACAGGGGGAATGAGCAGTTCTTC. It specifies CASSSRDRGNEQFF.

This clonotype was seen a few times. V usage is TRBV2 and J usage is TRBJ1-6; tentative D call: TRBD1 (5 bases). This CDR3 spans 19 amino acids. Trimming took 2 bases from V and 2 from J, leaving 19 bases between them. In germline, CDR1 is SNHLY, CDR2 FYNNEI. The CDR3 spells CASSELVGTGQPYNSPLHF. In nucleotides, the CDR3 is TGTGCCAGCAGTGAACTGGTTGGAACGGGGCAGCCCTATAATTCACCCCTCCACTTT.

This clonotype was seen a single time. The CDR3 is CASSWSSPDNEQFF. DNA for the CDR3: TGTGCCAGCAGCTGGTCTAGCCCAGACAATGAGCAGTTCTTC. The chain recombines TRBV3-1 with TRBJ2-1; tentative D call: TRBD2 (5 bases). The CDR3 sequence is 14 residues long. The V end lost 5 bases, the J end lost 5 bases, and 13 bases lay between the germline ends. Germline assignment: CDR1 LGHDT and CDR2 YNNKEL (reference sequence).

On this clonotype: This sequence is one base from a far larger clone and is likely a read error. V and J are TRBV12-3 or TRBV12-4 and TRBJ2-3, with D unclear. The CDR3 totals 11 residues. Here the CDR3 DNA reads TGTGTCAGCAGTTTGACAGATACGCAGTATTTT. Its translation is CVSSLTDTQYF.

The chain couples TRBV6-1 to TRBJ2-3; TRBD1 matches at 11 bases. With V trimmed by 6 bases and J by 4 bases, 6 bases remained unmatched. This CDR3 contains 15 residues. The germline gives CDR1 MNHNS, CDR2 SASEGT. CDR3 sequence (DNA): TGTGCCAGCAGAAAAGGGACAGGGGGTTCAGATACGCAGTATTTT. As protein: CASRKGTGGSDTQYF.

The table lists this clonotype with many counts. The chain is built from TRBV12-5 and TRBJ1-2; D gene ambiguous. From germline, CDR1 is LGHNT and CDR2 FRNRAP. CDR3 length: 11 residues. The V and J ends lost 7 bases and 7 bases respectively, with 10 bases between them. CDR3 region: CASDGGSGYTF. The CDR3 DNA is TGTGCTAGTGATGGAGGGAGTGGCTACACCTTC.

This clonotype was detected ten times or more. The genes are TRBV7-6 and TRBJ2-3, with D possibly matching TRBD1 (5 bases). Deletions cut 1 base from V and 2 bases from J, with 13 bases between. The CDR3 consists of 16 residues. The germline V gene has CDR1 SGHVS and CDR2 FNYEAQ. The CDR3 region has the DNA TGTGCCAGCAGCTTAGGAGGCAGGGTGAACACAGATACGCAGTATTTT. It codes for CASSLGGRVNTDTQYF.

This clonotype was seen ten or more times. The J gene is TRBJ2-1, the V gene TRBV12-3 or TRBV12-4; the D is unclear. The CDR3 has 15 amino acids. The V and J ends lost 7 bases and 5 bases respectively, with 18 bases between them. DNA of the CDR3: TGTGCCAGCACCCCTCTCGTAGCCCTCAACAATGAGCAGTTCTTC. As protein: CASTPLVALNNEQFF.

This clonotype was counted at least ten times. The V call is TRBV11-2, the J call TRBJ1-2; 7 nucleotides match TRBD1. Germline V gene lookup returns CDR1 SGHAT and CDR2 FQNNGV. The CDR3 has 13 residues. The V segment lost 3 bases and the J segment 7 bases; nucleotides outside the gene matches: 5. DNA of the CDR3: TGTGCCAGCAGCTTTGAGGGGGCGGTTGGCTACACCTTC. Protein sequence: CASSFEGAVGYTF.

This clonotype was seen many times. The chain combines TRBV10-3 with TRBJ2-3; D is unclear. The V gene's germline CDR1 is ENHRY and CDR2 SYGVKD. This CDR3 has 16 amino acids. V lost 4 bases to trimming and J lost 0 bases, with 14 bases between them. The CDR3 loop reads CAISGSRQTSTDTQYF. CDR3 DNA sequence: TGTGCCATCAGTGGCTCAAGGCAGACTAGCACAGATACGCAGTATTTT.

Notes on this clonotype: This could be a read error, since a much larger clone is one nucleotide away. The chain links TRBV5-1 to TRBJ2-5; 9 nucleotides agree with TRBD1. This CDR3 has 14 residues. The V and J ends lost 3 bases and 11 bases, in that order; junction bases with no gene match: 11. Germline V gene data show CDR1 as SGHRS and CDR2 as YFSETQ. CDR3 region: CASSWGQGSDRQYF. The CDR3 DNA follows: TGCGCCAGCAGCTGGGGACAGGGCTCCGATCGGCAGTACTTC.